The 16 T cell receptor beta chains given below trace back to one sample, sequenced in a study of shared clonotypes between healthy human individuals. This table comes from immunoSEQ multiplex PCR, and its TCRdb copy is limited to in-frame clones, with some not included. Of roughly 1,000,000 clones in the sample, about four fifths were seen once. The specimen sequenced was memory CD4+ T cells from PBMCs. Documented subset: CD45RA-negative fraction. The receptors were sampled from a man aged 18 to 29 in good health. Some clones in this sample may be carry-over from other donors' samples.

CDR3: CASSPRDGPNEKLFF. The CDR3, as DNA: TGTGCCAGCAGCCCGCGGGACGGCCCAAATGAAAAACTGTTTTTT. The chain employs TRBV5-6 and TRBJ1-4; a possible D gene is TRBD1 (5 bases). There are 15 residues in the CDR3. Deletions cut 4 bases from V and 5 bases from J, with 15 bases between. CDR1 and CDR2 from the germline V gene are SGHDT and YYEEEE.

The chain has TRBV6-6 and TRBJ2-7; 7 bases match TRBD1. Trimming cost V 6 bases and J 0 bases; bases outside gene matches: 5. The V gene's germline CDR1 is MNHNY and CDR2 SVGAGI (reference sequence). This CDR3 spans 14 amino acids. Here the CDR3 reads CASRQRDSSYEQYF. CDR3 nucleotide sequence: TGTGCCAGCAGGCAAAGGGACAGCTCCTACGAGCAGTACTTC.

The chain joins TRBV5-6 to TRBJ2-1; perhaps TRBD1 as D (6 bases). The CDR3 covers 16 residues. V lost 4 bases to trimming and J lost 0 bases, with 14 bases between them. Germline CDR1 reads SGHDT; CDR2 reads YYEEEE. In DNA form, the CDR3 reads TGTGCCAGCAGCCTGTTCGGACAGACCTCCTACAATGAGCAGTTCTTC. Protein product: CASSLFGQTSYNEQFF.

The V gene is TRBV28, the J gene TRBJ2-7, with 7 bases that match TRBD1. The germline CDR1 and CDR2 sequences are MDHEN and SYDVKM. With 7 bases clipped from V and 1 base from J, the junction kept 10 bases outside the gene matches. The CDR3 extends over 15 amino acids. As DNA, the CDR3 is TGTGCCAGCAACGCGCAGGGGGTCCCTTCCTACGAGCAGTACTTC. The encoded protein is CASNAQGVPSYEQYF.

Details on this clone: Other DNA sequences from this sample encode an identical CDR3 as well. CDR3 nucleotide sequence: TGTGCCAGCAGCTTAGGAGCGCGGACAGATACGCAGTATTTT. Protein sequence: CASSLGARTDTQYF. J is TRBJ2-3 and V is TRBV7-8; no clear D. Trimming took 1 base from V and 3 from J, leaving 8 bases between them. The germline V gene has CDR1 SGHVS and CDR2 FQNEAQ. The CDR3 consists of 14 residues.

This sequence joins TRBV9 and TRBJ2-2; D unclear. The CDR3 runs 17 residues. CDR1 SGDLS and CDR2 YYNGEE come from the germline V gene. Between the trimmed V and J ends, which lost 0 bases and 1 base, there was a span of 13 bases. Here the CDR3 reads CASSVGFGARNTGELFF. The CDR3 DNA reads as TGTGCCAGCAGCGTAGGGTTTGGAGCGCGGAACACCGGGGAGCTGTTTTTT. The full variable domain, with the rest looked up from reference TRBV9 and TRBJ2-2, is DSGVTQTPKHLITATGQRVTLRCSPRSGDLSVYWYQQSLDQGLQFLIQYYNGEERAKGNILERFSAQQFPDLHSELNLSSLELGDSALYFCASSVGFGARNTGELFFGEGSRLTVL.

The chain couples TRBV2 to TRBJ1-2, with 10 positions matching TRBD1. V lost 1 base to trimming and J lost 8 bases; unmatched junction nucleotides: 13. Germline V lookup: CDR1 SNHLY, CDR2 FYNNEI. The CDR3 runs to 17 residues. CDR3 loop: CASSEVRQGAFSSGYTF. In DNA form, the CDR3 reads TGTGCCAGCAGTGAAGTCAGACAGGGGGCATTTTCCTCGGGCTACACCTTC.

V gene TRBV19 combines with J gene TRBJ2-7; weak D call: TRBD1 (5 bases). This CDR3 is built from 15 residues. Trimming pared 6 bases from V and 2 bases from J, leaving 17 bases between. In germline, CDR1 is LNHDA, CDR2 SQIVND (reference sequence). The DNA of the CDR3 is TGTGCCAGTAGCCGGTCCAGGGATTCCGCCTACGAGCAGTACTTC. It encodes CASSRSRDSAYEQYF.

The genes are TRBV5-6 and TRBJ2-5, with D tentatively TRBD2 (5 bases). The V gene lost 4 bases and the J gene lost 8 bases, with 12 bases spanning the gap. This CDR3 spans 12 amino acids. Germline CDR1 is SGHDT and CDR2 is YYEEEE. In DNA form, the CDR3 reads TGTGCCAGCAGCGAGGCGAGCGGAACCCAGTACTTC. Residues: CASSEASGTQYF.

The chain links TRBV9 to TRBJ1-1; D might be TRBD1 (5 bases). The germline CDR1 and CDR2 sequences are SGDLS and YYNGEE. The CDR3 sequence is 15 residues long. The V end lost 0 bases, the J end lost 0 bases, and 9 bases lay between the germline ends. The CDR3 region has the DNA TGTGCCAGCAGCGTAGGTGAGGGGATGAACACTGAAGCTTTCTTT. As protein: CASSVGEGMNTEAFF.

Note on this clone: This same CDR3 is encoded by further DNA sequences in the sample. This chain uses TRBV5-1 with TRBJ2-5, with unresolved D. The V and J ends lost 4 bases and 8 bases respectively, with 6 bases between them. There are 10 residues in the CDR3. Germline CDR1 SGHRS, CDR2 YFSETQ. CDR3 nucleotides: TGCGCCAGCAGCGGCCAAACCCAGTACTTC. It is translated as CASSGQTQYF.

V and J are TRBV5-6 and TRBJ1-4; D not resolved. The germline V gene encodes CDR1 SGHDT and CDR2 YYEEEE. V was clipped by 5 bases and J by 3 bases, with 8 bases between them. This CDR3 region has 13 residues. This CDR3 is CASRDAANEKLFF. Here the CDR3 DNA reads TGTGCCAGCAGGGATGCAGCTAATGAAAAACTGTTTTTT.

V is TRBV11-2 and J is TRBJ2-7, with a possible D match to TRBD2 (5 bases). CDR1 and CDR2 (germline): SGHAT, FQNNGV. Trimming cost V 5 bases and J 2 bases, with 13 bases left between them. The CDR3 contains 14 residues. CDR3 region: CASSLPGFPYEQYF. CDR3 bases: TGTGCCAGCAGCCTCCCGGGGTTCCCCTACGAGCAGTACTTC.

The chain couples TRBV7-2 to TRBJ2-2; D might be TRBD2 (6 bases). Germline V gene sequence: CDR1 SGHTA, CDR2 FQGNSA. The CDR3 consists of 14 residues. The germline V and J ends were trimmed by 6 bases and 5 bases, with 13 bases remaining between them. The CDR3 sequence: CASRSHGGTGELFF. CDR3 nucleotide sequence: TGTGCCAGCAGAAGCCACGGGGGAACCGGGGAGCTGTTTTTT.

Turning to this clone: Other DNA sequences within the sample encode an identical CDR3. The rearrangement uses TRBV4-2 and TRBJ2-1; 13 positions agree with TRBD2. V gave up 5 bases and J gave up 0 bases; unmatched junction bases: 1. Germline CDR1 reads LGHNA; CDR2 reads YNFKEQ. CDR3 length equals 16 residues. The CDR3 loop is CASSRTSGSSYNEQFF. The CDR3 DNA reads as TGTGCCAGCAGCAGGACTAGCGGGAGCTCCTACAATGAGCAGTTCTTC.

Worth noting for this clone: A much larger clonotype is one base distant, so this may be a read error. This chain links TRBV27 with TRBJ2-7; 11 positions agree with TRBD2. Germline V lookup: CDR1 MNHEY, CDR2 SMNVEV (reference sequence). Trimming removed 5 bases from V and 1 base from J; junction bases left unmatched: 1. This CDR3 is 14 amino acids long. The CDR3 DNA follows: TGTGCCAGCAGTCGACTAGCGGGGTCCTACGAGCAGTACTTC. Protein: CASSRLAGSYEQYF.